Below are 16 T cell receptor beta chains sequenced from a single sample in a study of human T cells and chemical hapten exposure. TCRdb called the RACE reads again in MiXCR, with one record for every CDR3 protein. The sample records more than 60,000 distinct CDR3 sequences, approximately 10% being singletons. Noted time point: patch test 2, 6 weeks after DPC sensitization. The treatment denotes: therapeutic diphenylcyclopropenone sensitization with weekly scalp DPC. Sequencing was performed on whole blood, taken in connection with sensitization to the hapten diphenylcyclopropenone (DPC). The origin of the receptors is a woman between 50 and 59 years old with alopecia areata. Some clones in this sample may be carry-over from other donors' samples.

The CDR3 protein is CAIGLSENTEAFF. CDR3 coding DNA: TGTGCCATCGGCTTATCGGAGAACACTGAAGCTTTCTTT. V usage is TRBV10-3 and J usage is TRBJ1-1; unclear D gene. The CDR3 is made up of 13 amino acids. Trimming stripped 8 bases from V and 1 base from J, with 11 bases between. In germline, CDR1 is ENHRY, CDR2 SYGVKD.

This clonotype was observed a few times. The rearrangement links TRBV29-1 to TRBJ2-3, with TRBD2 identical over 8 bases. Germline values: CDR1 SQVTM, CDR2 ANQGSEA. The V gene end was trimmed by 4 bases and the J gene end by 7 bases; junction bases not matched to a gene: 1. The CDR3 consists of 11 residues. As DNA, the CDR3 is TGCAGCGTTGTTAGCGGGAATACGCAGTATTTT. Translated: CSVVSGNTQYF.

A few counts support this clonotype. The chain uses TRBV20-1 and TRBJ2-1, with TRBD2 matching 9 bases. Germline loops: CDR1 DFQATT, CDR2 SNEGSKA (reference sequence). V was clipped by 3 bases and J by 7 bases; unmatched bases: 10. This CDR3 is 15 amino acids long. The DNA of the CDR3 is TGCAGTGCTAGCAAGAGTCTAGCGGGACGTAATGAGCAGTTCTTC. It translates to CSASKSLAGRNEQFF.

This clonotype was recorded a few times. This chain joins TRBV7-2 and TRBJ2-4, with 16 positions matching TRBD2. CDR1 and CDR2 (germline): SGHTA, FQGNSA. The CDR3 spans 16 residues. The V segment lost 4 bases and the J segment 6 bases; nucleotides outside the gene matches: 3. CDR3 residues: CASSWGLAGGGNIQYF. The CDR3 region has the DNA TGTGCCAGCAGCTGGGGACTAGCGGGAGGGGGAAACATTCAGTACTTC.

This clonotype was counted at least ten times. The DNA for the CDR3 is TGCAGCGTTGTGGCAGGGGGCACCGGGGAGCTGTTTTTT. Protein product: CSVVAGGTGELFF. The rearrangement links TRBV29-1 to TRBJ2-2; 7 bases line up with TRBD1. The junction had 3 bases not matched to a gene; V was cut back by 4 bases and J by 4 bases. CDR3 length: 13 amino acids. Germline lookup yields CDR1 SQVTM and CDR2 ANQGSEA.

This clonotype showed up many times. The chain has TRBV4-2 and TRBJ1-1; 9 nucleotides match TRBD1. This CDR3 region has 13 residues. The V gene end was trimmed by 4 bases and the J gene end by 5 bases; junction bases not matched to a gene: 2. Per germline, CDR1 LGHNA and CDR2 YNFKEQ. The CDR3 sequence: CASSLDRGTEAFF. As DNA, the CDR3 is TGTGCCAGCAGCCTGGACAGGGGAACTGAAGCTTTCTTT.

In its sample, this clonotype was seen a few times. CDR3 region: CASSLGRDTLYGDTQYF. CDR3 DNA sequence: TGCGCCAGCAGCTTGGGGCGAGACACGTTATATGGGGATACGCAGTATTTT. The V call is TRBV5-1, the J call TRBJ2-3; D uncertain. Deletions cut 0 bases from V and 6 bases from J, with 20 bases between. Germline V gene lookup returns CDR1 SGHRS and CDR2 YFSETQ. This CDR3 is built from 17 residues.

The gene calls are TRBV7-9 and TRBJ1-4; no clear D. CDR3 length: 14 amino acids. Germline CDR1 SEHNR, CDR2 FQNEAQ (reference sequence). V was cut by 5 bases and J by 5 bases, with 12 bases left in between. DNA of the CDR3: TGTGCCAGCAGCCGGTCCCCCGGGAATGAAAAACTGTTTTTT. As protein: CASSRSPGNEKLFF.

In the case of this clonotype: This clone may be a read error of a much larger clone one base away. CDR3 loop: CASNRLAGVSSSYNEQFF. The CDR3, as DNA: TGTGCCAGCAATCGACTAGCGGGAGTATCGAGCTCCTACAATGAGCAGTTCTTC. The chain joins TRBV2 to TRBJ2-1, with TRBD2 matching 12 bases. The junction had 10 bases not matched to a gene; V was cut back by 7 bases and J by 0 bases. This CDR3 contains 18 residues. Germline assignment: CDR1 SNHLY and CDR2 FYNNEI.

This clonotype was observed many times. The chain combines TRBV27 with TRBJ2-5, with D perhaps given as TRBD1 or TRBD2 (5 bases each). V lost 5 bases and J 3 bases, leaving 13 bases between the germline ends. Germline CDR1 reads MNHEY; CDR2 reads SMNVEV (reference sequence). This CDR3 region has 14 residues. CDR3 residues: CASSNPGRKETQYF. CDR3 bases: TGTGCCAGCAGTAACCCGGGACGAAAAGAGACCCAGTACTTC.

The CDR3 nucleotides read TGTGCCAGCAGCCCCCATCTGGGCGGGGAGCTGTTTTTT. It translates to CASSPHLGGELFF. The chain has TRBV7-2 and TRBJ2-2, with no clear D. Germline assignment: CDR1 SGHTA and CDR2 FQGNSA. This CDR3 has 13 amino acids. V was cut by 5 bases and J by 7 bases, with 11 bases left in between.

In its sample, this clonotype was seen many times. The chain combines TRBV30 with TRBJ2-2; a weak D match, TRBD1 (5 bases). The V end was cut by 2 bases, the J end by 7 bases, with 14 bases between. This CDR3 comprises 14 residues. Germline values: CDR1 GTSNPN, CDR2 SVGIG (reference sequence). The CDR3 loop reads CAWSFRGANGELFF. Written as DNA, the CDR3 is TGTGCCTGGAGTTTTAGGGGCGCGAACGGGGAGCTGTTTTTT. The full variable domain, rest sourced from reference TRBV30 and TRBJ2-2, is SQTIHQWPATLVQPVGSPLSLECTVEGTSNPNLYWYRQAAGRGLQLLFYSVGIGQISSEVPQNLSASRPQDRQFILSSKKLLLSDSGFYLCAWSFRGANGELFFGEGSRLTVL.

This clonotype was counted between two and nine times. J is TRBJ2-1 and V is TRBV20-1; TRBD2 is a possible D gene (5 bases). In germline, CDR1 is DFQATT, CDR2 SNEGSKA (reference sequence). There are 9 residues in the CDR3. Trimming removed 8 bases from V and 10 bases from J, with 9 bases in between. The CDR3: CSSEREQFF. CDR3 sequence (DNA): TGCAGTTCCGAGCGGGAGCAGTTCTTC.

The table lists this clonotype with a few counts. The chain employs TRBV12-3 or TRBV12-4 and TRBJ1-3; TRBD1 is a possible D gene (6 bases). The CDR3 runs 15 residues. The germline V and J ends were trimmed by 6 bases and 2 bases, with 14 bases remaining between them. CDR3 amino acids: CASSEGVKAGNTIYF. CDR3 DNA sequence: TGTGCCAGCAGCGAGGGGGTGAAGGCTGGAAACACCATATATTTT.

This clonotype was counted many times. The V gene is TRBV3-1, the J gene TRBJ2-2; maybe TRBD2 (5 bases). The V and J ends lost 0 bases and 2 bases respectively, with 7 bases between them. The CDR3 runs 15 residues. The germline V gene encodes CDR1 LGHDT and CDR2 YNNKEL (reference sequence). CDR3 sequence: CASSQDASNTGELFF. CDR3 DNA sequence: TGTGCCAGCAGCCAAGATGCTAGCAACACCGGGGAGCTGTTTTTT.

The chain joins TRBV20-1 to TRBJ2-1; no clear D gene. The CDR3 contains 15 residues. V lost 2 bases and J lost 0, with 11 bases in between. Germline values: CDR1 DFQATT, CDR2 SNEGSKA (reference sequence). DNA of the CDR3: TGCAGTGCTAGAACGCGGCGGAGCTCCTACAATGAGCAGTTCTTC. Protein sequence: CSARTRRSSYNEQFF.